Presented here are 29 T cell receptor beta chains from one specimen sequenced in a study of blood T cell repertoires in COVID-19. Sequencing was performed with immunoSEQ multiplex PCR; in TCRdb, only in-frame clones are kept and a portion is missing. The repertoire holds about 120,000 clones, with around 89% as singletons. Sequences were obtained from peripheral blood. The receptor source for this set is a human donor with acute or convalescent COVID-19. The donor label of this sample is uncertain.

V is TRBV7-2 and J is TRBJ2-5; 7 nucleotides match TRBD2. Germline V gene sequence: CDR1 SGHTA, CDR2 FQGNSA. The CDR3 spans 14 residues. V gave up 5 bases and J gave up 7 bases; unmatched junction bases: 10. The CDR3 spells CASSPLARDGTQYF. The CDR3 DNA sequence: TGTGCCAGCAGCCCACTAGCGCGCGACGGGACCCAGTACTTC.

The chain carries TRBV28 and TRBJ2-1, with a possible D match to TRBD2 (5 bases). V was pared by 8 bases and J by 0 bases, with 20 bases between. Germline V gene sequence: CDR1 MDHEN, CDR2 SYDVKM. The CDR3 consists of 17 residues. The CDR3 reads CASDRSPGRNSYNEQFF. The CDR3 nucleotides are TGTGCCAGCGACCGGTCTCCGGGGAGAAACTCCTACAATGAGCAGTTCTTC.

The rearrangement uses TRBV29-1 and TRBJ1-2, with D possibly being TRBD1 (5 bases). Germline-derived CDR1 and CDR2 are SQVTM and ANQGSEA. V lost 7 bases and J lost 5, with 14 bases in between. The CDR3 extends over 12 amino acids. The CDR3 loop is CSALTGDYGYTF. The CDR3 DNA sequence: TGCAGCGCCCTAACGGGGGATTATGGCTACACCTTC.

The chain joins TRBV10-3 to TRBJ2-1; 7 bases agree with TRBD2. Germline V gene lookup returns CDR1 ENHRY and CDR2 SYGVKD. Germline trimming cut 10 bases from V and 6 bases from J; bases unmatched to any gene: 9. The CDR3 runs 13 residues. The CDR3 reads CATLLGGGNEQFF. The CDR3 coding sequence is TGTGCCACCCTCCTGGGGGGGGGCAATGAGCAGTTCTTC.

V usage is TRBV7-2 and J usage is TRBJ1-4; D possibly corresponds to TRBD1 (6 bases). V was trimmed by 6 bases and J by 3 bases, leaving 17 bases between them. This CDR3 spans 16 amino acids. The germline V gene encodes CDR1 SGHTA and CDR2 FQGNSA. In nucleotides, the CDR3 is TGTGCCAGCAGATTATCGGGGGGGCGCGCTAATGAAAAACTGTTTTTT. It specifies CASRLSGGRANEKLFF.

The V call is TRBV28, the J call TRBJ2-1; 11 nucleotides agree with TRBD2. The CDR3 has 15 amino acids. Per the germline V gene, CDR1 is MDHEN and CDR2 is SYDVKM. The junction had 5 bases not matched to a gene; V was cut back by 4 bases and J by 6 bases. This CDR3 is CASSSPSGGFNEQFF. The DNA of the CDR3 is TGTGCCAGCAGTTCACCTAGCGGGGGGTTCAATGAGCAGTTCTTC. The full variable domain, its missing parts supplied by reference TRBV28 and TRBJ2-1, is DVKVTQSSRYLVKRTGEKVFLECVQDMDHENMFWYRQDPGLGLRLIYFSYDVKMKEKGDIPEGYSVSREKKERFSLILESASTNQTSMYLCASSSPSGGFNEQFFGPGTRLTVL.

This clone was counted a few times. The V and J genes are TRBV7-2 and TRBJ2-6; D gene ambiguous. Trimming removed 4 bases from V and 0 bases from J, with 4 bases in between. The CDR3 runs 14 residues. Germline-derived CDR1 and CDR2 are SGHTA and FQGNSA. CDR3 protein: CASSSGSGANVLTF. CDR3 nucleotide sequence: TGTGCCAGCAGCTCGGGCTCTGGGGCCAACGTCCTGACTTTC.

This clone has just one count. The chain combines TRBV6-5 with TRBJ1-1; 9 positions match TRBD1. The CDR3 is 14 amino acids. Per germline, CDR1 MNHEY and CDR2 SVGAGI. The V segment lost 7 bases and the J segment 4 bases; nucleotides outside the gene matches: 7. CDR3 nucleotides: TGTGCCAGCACCCTGACAGGGGGGGGCACTGAAGCTTTCTTT. Translated, it gives CASTLTGGGTEAFF.

This clone was seen once. The gene calls are TRBV6-5 and TRBJ1-5; TRBD1 might be the D (6 bases). Germline CDR1 is MNHEY and CDR2 is SVGAGI. V shed 6 bases and J shed 0 bases, with 12 bases lying between them. This CDR3 is 15 amino acids long. CDR3 amino acids: CASRIDRYSNQPQHF. The CDR3, as DNA: TGTGCCAGCAGAATCGACAGGTATAGCAATCAGCCCCAGCATTTT.

The chain carries TRBV7-2 and TRBJ1-1, with 10 bases identical to TRBD1. V dropped 4 bases and J dropped 1; count of bases not matched to a gene: 0. The CDR3 spans 14 residues. The germline V gene has CDR1 SGHTA and CDR2 FQGNSA. CDR3 sequence reads: CASSWDRGNTEAFF. DNA of the CDR3: TGTGCCAGCAGCTGGGACAGGGGGAACACTGAAGCTTTCTTT.

V is TRBV4-2 and J is TRBJ1-3, with 9 bases fitting TRBD1. Losses at the gene ends were 1 base for V and 2 bases for J; bases not matched to a gene: 6. There are 17 residues in the CDR3. Germline CDR1 reads LGHNA; CDR2 reads YNFKEQ. The CDR3 bases are TGTGCCAGCAGCCAAGCTATTGGGACAGGGCCTGGAAACACCATATATTTT. This sequence encodes CASSQAIGTGPGNTIYF.

V is TRBV28 and J is TRBJ1-3; maybe TRBD1 (6 bases). This CDR3 is built from 14 residues. Trimming removed 2 bases from V and 4 bases from J, with 9 bases in between. Per germline, CDR1 MDHEN and CDR2 SYDVKM. CDR3 sequence reads: CASSLRGQGNTIYF. The CDR3 DNA follows: TGTGCCAGCAGTTTACGAGGACAGGGAAACACCATATATTTT.

The chain combines TRBV11-2 with TRBJ2-1; TRBD1 matches 7 bases. Germline lookup yields CDR1 SGHAT and CDR2 FQNNGV. Trimming at V came to 5 bases and at J to 1 base, leaving 5 bases not matched to a gene. This CDR3 has 15 residues. CDR3 bases: TGTGCCAGCAGCACTCGACAGGGTTCCTACAATGAGCAGTTCTTC. Its protein product is CASSTRQGSYNEQFF.

V and J are TRBV19 and TRBJ1-2; D is undetermined. V was clipped by 5 bases and J by 3 bases, with 4 bases between them. Germline V gene lookup returns CDR1 LNHDA and CDR2 SQIVND (reference sequence). The CDR3 sequence is 11 residues long. CDR3 coding DNA: TGTGCCAGTAGTGGCTACTATGGCTACACCTTC. Amino acid sequence: CASSGYYGYTF.

The count of this clone is one. The V call is TRBV19, the J call TRBJ1-2; TRBD1 matches 9 bases. The germline V gene encodes CDR1 LNHDA and CDR2 SQIVND (reference sequence). Unmatched junction bases numbered 6, after V lost 5 bases and J lost 5 bases. The CDR3 is 14 amino acids. The CDR3 coding sequence is TGTGCCAGTAGTCCATTGGGACAGGGTTATGGCTACACCTTC. Translating gives CASSPLGQGYGYTF.

V and J are TRBV13 and TRBJ1-1; D unresolved. In germline, CDR1 is PRHDT, CDR2 FYEKMQ (reference sequence). Trimming shortened V by 7 bases and J by 5 bases, and 17 bases separated the two germline ends. The CDR3 is made up of 14 amino acids. CDR3 coding DNA: TGTGCCAGCACCGAGGGAGGGATTGGGACTGAAGCTTTCTTT. This sequence encodes CASTEGGIGTEAFF.

V usage is TRBV28 and J usage is TRBJ1-5; D perhaps matches TRBD1 (6 bases). This CDR3 has 16 amino acids. The V end lost 5 bases, the J end lost 8 bases, and 22 bases lay between the germline ends. In germline, CDR1 is MDHEN, CDR2 SYDVKM. CDR3 residues: CASSPTFWGQIEPQHF. As DNA, the CDR3 is TGTGCCAGCAGTCCCACCTTTTGGGGGCAGATTGAGCCCCAGCATTTT.

The chain combines TRBV4-2 with TRBJ2-5; tentative D call: TRBD1 (5 bases). The germline V and J ends were trimmed by 1 base and 0 bases, with 6 bases remaining between them. This CDR3 region has 14 residues. Germline V gene sequence: CDR1 LGHNA, CDR2 YNFKEQ. The CDR3 sequence is CASSQGGYQETQYF. CDR3 nucleotides: TGTGCCAGCAGCCAAGGGGGCTACCAAGAGACCCAGTACTTC.

The chain uses TRBV4-1 and TRBJ1-6; tentative D call: TRBD1 (6 bases). The CDR3 loop spans 17 amino acids. Trimming left V 1 base short and J 2 bases short, with 12 bases between. The germline V gene encodes CDR1 MGHRA and CDR2 YSYEKL. The chain's CDR3 is CASSQVGQGPYNSPLHF. CDR3 bases: TGCGCCAGCAGCCAAGTCGGGCAGGGGCCCTATAATTCACCCCTCCACTTT.

The J gene is TRBJ2-7, the V gene TRBV5-5, with 11 bases matching TRBD1. The ends lost 0 bases at V and 2 bases at J; junction bases unmatched: 1. From germline, CDR1 is SGHKS and CDR2 YYEKEE (reference sequence). The CDR3 is 15 amino acids. CDR3 residues: CASSLVGQGAYEQYF. CDR3 bases: TGTGCCAGCAGCTTGGTGGGACAGGGGGCCTACGAGCAGTACTTC.

This clone was recorded only once. The chain is built from TRBV14 and TRBJ2-1; D possibly corresponds to TRBD1 (6 bases). The CDR3 extends over 12 amino acids. The germline V and J ends were trimmed by 4 bases and 15 bases, with 16 bases remaining between them. Germline V gives CDR1 SGHDN, CDR2 FVKESK. In DNA form, the CDR3 reads TGTGCCAGCAGCCGCCAGGGGACGAATGGGTTCTTC. The encoded protein is CASSRQGTNGFF.

The chain carries TRBV28 and TRBJ1-5; the D gene is possibly TRBD1 (5 bases). The CDR3 consists of 14 residues. Per the germline V gene, CDR1 is MDHEN and CDR2 is SYDVKM. Trimming shortened V by 5 bases and J by 4 bases, and 12 bases separated the two germline ends. Written as DNA, the CDR3 is TGTGCCAGCAGTCCCCGGGGGGGGAATCAGCCCCAGCATTTT. Its protein product is CASSPRGGNQPQHF.

V and J are TRBV6-1 and TRBJ2-5; D uncertain. The CDR3 is made up of 14 amino acids. The ends were cut back, 2 bases at V and 4 bases at J, with 11 bases in the middle. Germline CDR1 reads MNHNS; CDR2 reads SASEGT. The CDR3 DNA is TGTGCCAGCAGTGAACCCCCCTTATCAGAGACCCAGTACTTC. Translated, it gives CASSEPPLSETQYF.

This clone has more than one count but fewer than ten. This chain joins TRBV29-1 and TRBJ2-7; D ambiguous. V dropped 4 bases and J dropped 4 bases, with 5 bases sitting between them. Per germline, CDR1 SQVTM and CDR2 ANQGSEA. The CDR3 covers 10 residues. The CDR3 bases are TGCAGCGTTGGTTCGTACGAGCAGTACTTC. Its translation: CSVGSYEQYF.

The chain employs TRBV3-1 (or the pseudogene TRBV3-2) and TRBJ1-3; possibly TRBD1 for D (6 bases). V was clipped by 3 bases and J by 8 bases, with 14 bases between them. Germline-derived CDR1 and CDR2 are LGHDT and YNNKEL (reference sequence). The CDR3 has 14 amino acids. In DNA, the CDR3 is TGTGCCAGCAGCCAGTTGGGGGCCAAAGACACCATATATTTT. Amino acid sequence: CASSQLGAKDTIYF.

The chain carries TRBV5-1 and TRBJ1-3; D not resolved. Germline lookup yields CDR1 SGHRS and CDR2 YFSETQ. The CDR3 runs 15 residues. The V gene lost 7 bases and the J gene lost 0 bases, with 14 bases spanning the gap. The CDR3 here is CASSRSQTSGNTIYF. The CDR3 DNA sequence: TGCGCCAGCTCCCGATCACAGACCTCTGGAAACACCATATATTTT.

V and J are TRBV7-9 and TRBJ2-5, with D perhaps matching TRBD1 (6 bases). V was cut by 1 base and J by 5 bases, with 11 bases left in between. Germline-derived CDR1 and CDR2 are SEHNR and FQNEAQ (reference sequence). This CDR3 comprises 14 residues. The CDR3: CASSLVGQKETQYF. DNA of the CDR3: TGTGCCAGCAGCTTAGTTGGACAGAAGGAGACCCAGTACTTC.

The chain carries TRBV29-1 and TRBJ2-7; 7 bases match TRBD1. This CDR3 is 13 amino acids long. The germline gives CDR1 SQVTM, CDR2 ANQGSEA. The J segment lost 4 bases and the V segment lost 7 bases, leaving 10 bases of the junction unmatched. DNA of the CDR3: TGCAGCGCCCGGGACAGATCAGTTTACGAGCAGTACTTC. It specifies CSARDRSVYEQYF.

V and J are TRBV27 and TRBJ1-2; no clear D. The V and J ends lost 0 bases and 0 bases respectively, with 2 bases between them. The CDR3 loop spans 13 amino acids. Germline V lookup: CDR1 MNHEY, CDR2 SMNVEV (reference sequence). CDR3 in amino acids: CASSLSTNYGYTF. As DNA, the CDR3 is TGTGCCAGCAGTTTATCTACTAACTATGGCTACACCTTC.